A selection of T cell receptor beta chains follows, all from one sample in a study of T-cell memory formation after mild COVID-19. TCRdb used MiXCR to reprocess the 5' RACE reads, holding one entry per CDR3 protein. This sample has under 550,000 distinct CDR3 sequences, with roughly 18% found just once. Sequencing was performed on PBMCs or a T cell subset sorted from them (not recorded which). The receptor set was obtained from a man in his late teens or twenties who had mild COVID-19 (a few samples of this study predate the infection). Cell type and time point are not known. The CDR3 runs from the conserved cysteine through the conserved F or W. D genes are given only for firm matches. Some rows have no size entry. The others give once, few or many, or a class for an expanded clone.

>many|TRBV7-2|TRBD2|TRBJ2-3
TGTGCCAGCAGCTTAGCACGGGGGGATGTCACAGATACGCAGTATTTT
CASSLARGDVTDTQYF
>few|TRBV12-3/TRBV12-4|-|TRBJ1-1
TGTGCCAGCAGCCCCCAGAGCGGGTCGGCTGAAGCTTTCTTT
CASSPQSGSAEAFF
>-|TRBV6-5|-|TRBJ2-5
TGTGCCAGCAGTGAGTTGTACCAAGAGACCCAGTACTTC
CASSELYQETQYF
>few|TRBV28|-|TRBJ2-3
TGTGCCAGCAGCCTCCAGGAGATTGCGCAGTATTTT
CASSLQEIAQYF
>-|TRBV4-1|-|TRBJ2-7
TGCGCCAGCAACCAAGGTTTCGGCCTCAACTACGAGCAGTACTTC
CASNQGFGLNYEQYF
>few|TRBV20-1|-|TRBJ2-5
TGCAGTGCTAGGGGCTTAAAAGAGACCCAGTACTTC
CSARGLKETQYF
>-|TRBV7-9|-|TRBJ2-7
TGTGCCAGCAGCCCCGGCCCCCTCAGTGGAACCTACGAGCAGTACTTC
CASSPGPLSGTYEQYF
>many|TRBV29-1|-|TRBJ2-3
TGCAGCGTTGAGGCGACAGATACTAGCACAGATACGCAGTATTTT
CSVEATDTSTDTQYF
>-|TRBV7-2|-|TRBJ2-1
TGTGCCAGCAGCCCGGGCCCGGCTGACCTCTACAATGAGCAGTTCTTC
CASSPGPADLYNEQFF
>few|TRBV5-5|-|TRBJ2-2
TGTGCCAGCAGCCCGCCCCCGGCAGGCTTCACCGGGGAGCTGTTTTTT
CASSPPPAGFTGELFF
>few|TRBV20-1|TRBD2|TRBJ2-1
TGCAGTGCTCCAGGGACTAGCGGGGGGAACAATGAGCAGTTCTTC
CSAPGTSGGNNEQFF
>few|TRBV6-5|-|TRBJ1-5
TGTGCCAGCAGTTACTTCGCCGATCAGCCCCAGCATTTT
CASSYFADQPQHF
>few|TRBV6-5|-|TRBJ2-5
TGTGCCAGCAGCCCCCGCAGGAAGGAGACCCAGTACTTC
CASSPRRKETQYF
>few|TRBV5-1|TRBD2|TRBJ2-7
TGCGCCAGCAGGGGGGGGTACGCGGCCGACGAGCAGTACTTC
CASRGGYAADEQYF
>few|TRBV2|-|TRBJ1-1
TGTGCCAGCACCCTTGAGAAGAACACTGAAGCTTTCTTT
CASTLEKNTEAFF
>many|TRBV7-8|-|TRBJ2-2
TGTGCCAGCAGCTTACAACGGACCGGGGAGCTGTTTTTT
CASSLQRTGELFF
>-|TRBV7-2|TRBD1|TRBJ1-1
TGTGCCAGCAGACCCCTCGGGACAGGGGGAAACACTGAAGCTTTCTTT
CASRPLGTGGNTEAFF
>-|TRBV5-1|-|TRBJ2-5
TGCGCCAGCAGCTTGGACGAGGTAGGGGAGACCCAGTACTTC
CASSLDEVGETQYF
>few|TRBV20-1|-|TRBJ1-6
TGCAGTGCTAGACGAAGGGACATGGGTTCACCCCTCCACTTT
CSARRRDMGSPLHF
>-|TRBV3-1|-|TRBJ1-1
TGTGCCAGCAGCCAAGATAGGTATGTCGTAAGGGGCACTGAAGCTTTCTTT
CASSQDRYVVRGTEAFF
>few|TRBV20-1|-|TRBJ1-3
TGCAGTGCTAGAGTGTGGGGAACCTCTGGAAACACCATATATTTT
CSARVWGTSGNTIYF
>few|TRBV7-8|-|TRBJ2-3
TGTGCCAGCAGCGCTAAGTGGGTGGGCACAGATACGCAGTATTTT
CASSAKWVGTDTQYF
>-|TRBV4-2|-|TRBJ1-1
TGTGCCAGCAGCCAAGAGGCTGGAGGGGTGATGAACACTGAAGCTTTCTTT
CASSQEAGGVMNTEAFF
>many|TRBV5-5|TRBD2|TRBJ2-1
TGTGCCAGCAGCTTGGCCGGTCTAGCGGGTGAAAATGAGCAGTTCTTC
CASSLAGLAGENEQFF
>-|TRBV6-5|TRBD1|TRBJ1-1
TGTGCCAGCAGTTGGCAGGGGGGAGGGAACACTGAAGCTTTCTTT
CASSWQGGGNTEAFF
>few|TRBV5-1|TRBD1|TRBJ1-4
TGCGCCAGCAGCGGGGGGACAGTTGAAAAACTGTTTTTT
CASSGGTVEKLFF
>few|TRBV7-6|-|TRBJ2-2
TGTGCCAGCAGCCTCACGATGCGGGACAGTAACACCGGGGAGCTGTTTTTT
CASSLTMRDSNTGELFF
>-|TRBV20-1|-|TRBJ2-2
TGCAGTGCTACAGAAACCGGGGAGCTGTTTTTT
CSATETGELFF
>few|TRBV15|-|TRBJ1-2
TGTGCCACCAGCAGAGACCGGGTTAAGAGCAACTATGGCTACACCTTC
CATSRDRVKSNYGYTF
>few|TRBV7-9|-|TRBJ2-3
TGTGCCAGCAGCGCCGCCGCTACGGGCACAGATACGCAGTATTTT
CASSAAATGTDTQYF
>many|TRBV11-2|TRBD2|TRBJ2-1
TGTGCCAGCAGCTTCCCTTGGGGGGGGGACTCCAATGAGCAGTTCTTC
CASSFPWGGDSNEQFF
>few|TRBV11-2|TRBD2|TRBJ2-1
TGTGCCAGCAGCGTCGGGACTACCTATTACAATGAGCAGTTCTTC
CASSVGTTYYNEQFF
>few|TRBV20-1|-|TRBJ1-1
TGCAGTGCTAGAGATGGGAGGGTTCTGGGCACTGAAGCTTTCTTT
CSARDGRVLGTEAFF
>-|TRBV11-3|-|TRBJ2-5
TGTGCCAGCAGCTTAGGGCTAGCGTTAGAAGAGACCCAGTACTTC
CASSLGLALEETQYF
>-|TRBV5-5|-|TRBJ2-6
TGTGCCAGCAGCTTCTGGGATGGACGGCTCTCTGGGGCCAACGTCCTGACTTTC
CASSFWDGRLSGANVLTF
>few|TRBV12-3/TRBV12-4|-|TRBJ1-5
TGTGCCAGCAGTTTACAGATTAGCAATCAGCCCCAGCATTTT
CASSLQISNQPQHF
>few|TRBV4-3|TRBD2|TRBJ2-3
TGCGCCAGCAGCCGACTAGGCGGGGGGGGACCAGATACGCAGTATTTT
CASSRLGGGGPDTQYF
>-|TRBV7-6|-|TRBJ1-3
TGTGCCAGCAGCCCGACAAGCTCTGGAAACACCATATATTTT
CASSPTSSGNTIYF
>-|TRBV5-8|-|TRBJ2-7
TGTGCCAGCAGCTTACACCGGGTCACATCCTACGAGCAGTACTTC
CASSLHRVTSYEQYF
>few|TRBV12-3/TRBV12-4|-|TRBJ1-4
TGTGCCAGCAGTTTTATCAGGGGTAGGGAAAAACTGTTTTTT
CASSFIRGREKLFF
>-|TRBV7-2|TRBD1|TRBJ1-1
TGTGCCAGCAGCTTCCAGGGGGCGAGGAGCACTGAAGCTTTCTTT
CASSFQGARSTEAFF
>-|TRBV9|-|TRBJ2-4
TGTGCCAGCAGCGTAGGGGGACGGTGGCAAAACATTCAGTACTTC
CASSVGGRWQNIQYF
>few|TRBV15|-|TRBJ1-1
TGTGCCACCAGCTGGGGAGGGATGAACACTGAAGCTTTCTTT
CATSWGGMNTEAFF
>few|TRBV27|-|TRBJ2-1
TGTGCCAGCAGTTCGTGGGTGAATGAGCAGTTCTTC
CASSSWVNEQFF
>-|TRBV18|TRBD1|TRBJ2-2
TGTGCCAGCTCACTACCGGACAGGGCGCACACCGGGGAGCTGTTTTTT
CASSLPDRAHTGELFF
>few|TRBV11-2|TRBD1|TRBJ2-7
TGTGCCAGCAGCCCCGACAGGGGCTACGAGCAGTACTTC
CASSPDRGYEQYF
>-|TRBV5-1|-|TRBJ1-2
TGCGCCAGCAGCTTTTCGACCAAGGCCTATGGCTACACCTTC
CASSFSTKAYGYTF
>-|TRBV7-8|TRBD1|TRBJ2-7
TGTGCCAGCAGCTCACGACCGGGACAGGGGGGTTACGAGCAGTACTTC
CASSSRPGQGGYEQYF
>-|TRBV5-5|-|TRBJ2-7
TGTGCCAGCAGCTTGGTGGGGTTTGTGTACGAGCAGTACTTC
CASSLVGFVYEQYF
>-|TRBV12-3/TRBV12-4|TRBD1|TRBJ2-3
TGTGCCAGCAGGGGACAGGGTCACGATACGCAGTATTTT
CASRGQGHDTQYF
>-|TRBV18|TRBD1|TRBJ1-5
TGTGCCAGCTCACGAATACAACCTACAGGGGAGGGTCAGCCCCAGCATTTT
CASSRIQPTGEGQPQHF
>few|TRBV2|-|TRBJ2-1
TGTGCCAACCAACCGGACAGTTACAATGAGCAGTTCTTC
CANQPDSYNEQFF
>-|TRBV10-3|-|TRBJ2-5
TGTGCCATCAGTGAGTCAAGGTCTACCCAGACCCAGTACTTC
CAISESRSTQTQYF